Presented here are 9 T cell receptor beta chains from one specimen sequenced in a study of blood T cell repertoires in COVID-19. Profiling relied on immunoSEQ multiplex PCR, and the TCRdb table lists in-frame clones only, not all of them. The table has under 150,000 clones, approximately 90% seen once; the top ten hold roughly 28%. The sample comprised peripheral blood. The receptors come from a human donor in a cohort sampled during active COVID-19.

This clone was observed many times. The chain couples TRBV11-2 to TRBJ2-7, with 8 bases identical to TRBD2. Germline V gene sequence: CDR1 SGHAT, CDR2 FQNNGV. CDR3 length: 15 residues. J lost 2 bases, V lost 4 bases, and 7 bases had no gene match. The CDR3 region is CASSSLAGGAYEQYF. The CDR3 bases are TGTGCCAGCAGCTCCCTGGCGGGGGGCGCCTACGAGCAGTACTTC.

V usage is TRBV5-6 and J usage is TRBJ1-6; no clear D. V was cut by 3 bases and J by 4 bases, with 11 bases left in between. Per the germline V gene, CDR1 is SGHDT and CDR2 is YYEEEE. The CDR3 extends over 15 amino acids. The CDR3 DNA follows: TGTGCCAGCAGCTCTTCTCGGGAGTATAATTCACCCCTCCACTTT. Translation gives CASSSSREYNSPLHF. Full variable domain (rest looked up from reference TRBV5-6 and TRBJ1-6): DAGVTQSPTHLIKTRGQQVTLRCSPKSGHDTVSWYQQALGQGPQFIFQYYEEEERQRGNFPDRFSGHQFPNYSSELNVNALLLGDSALYLCASSSSREYNSPLHFGNGTRLTVT.

The chain has TRBV7-2 and TRBJ2-7; 8 positions agree with TRBD1. The length of the CDR3 is 16 residues. Looked up from germline, CDR1 is SGHTA and CDR2 is FQGNSA. V shed 2 bases and J 4 bases; nucleotides not matched to a gene: 10. The CDR3 region is CASSLFSQGARYEQYF. DNA for the CDR3: TGTGCCAGCAGCTTATTCTCGCAGGGGGCTCGATACGAGCAGTACTTC.

The CDR3 here is CASSPYRGAVGIQYF. As DNA, the CDR3 is TGTGCCAGCAGTCCATACCGGGGGGCCGTGGGCATTCAGTACTTC. This rearrangement joins TRBV6-2 or TRBV6-3 to TRBJ2-4; D is perhaps TRBD2 (7 bases). Germline V CDR1 and CDR2: MNHEY, SVGEGT. V was cut by 5 bases and J by 9 bases, with 20 bases left in between. This CDR3 spans 15 amino acids.

The rearrangement uses TRBV11-2 and TRBJ1-3; the D is unclear. With 3 bases removed from V and 4 bases from J, the gap between germline ends came to 10 bases. CDR3 length: 14 amino acids. Germline V CDR1 and CDR2: SGHAT, FQNNGV. CDR3: CASSFGGYGNTIYF. The CDR3 nucleotides are TGTGCCAGCAGCTTCGGTGGTTACGGAAACACCATATATTTT.

The chain uses TRBV4-3 and TRBJ1-3, with no clear D. The germline gives CDR1 LGHNA, CDR2 YSLEER. The V gene lost 0 bases and the J gene lost 7 bases, with 7 bases spanning the gap. This CDR3 has 13 residues. The CDR3 DNA follows: TGCGCCAGCAGCCAAGATCGTCGTAACACCATATATTTT. Amino acid sequence: CASSQDRRNTIYF.

This chain uses TRBV7-9 with TRBJ1-2, with a possible D match to TRBD1 (5 bases). Germline V gives CDR1 SEHNR, CDR2 FQNEAQ (reference sequence). The CDR3 runs to 13 residues. V gave up 5 bases and J gave up 4 bases, with 11 bases separating them. DNA for the CDR3: TGTGCCAGCAGCAAGGACACACTCTATGGCTACACCTTC. Translated: CASSKDTLYGYTF.

This chain joins TRBV6-2 or TRBV6-3 and TRBJ2-2; no clear D gene. Germline values: CDR1 MNHEY, CDR2 SVGEGT. This CDR3 spans 14 amino acids. Trimming shortened V by 5 bases and J by 2 bases, and 9 bases separated the two germline ends. CDR3 sequence reads: CASSRAFNTGELFF. CDR3 in DNA: TGTGCCAGCAGTAGAGCATTCAACACCGGGGAGCTGTTTTTT.

This rearrangement joins TRBV5-1 to TRBJ2-1, with unresolved D. CDR3 length equals 12 residues. V gave up 4 bases and J gave up 7 bases, with 9 bases separating them. Germline V lookup: CDR1 SGHRS, CDR2 YFSETQ. The CDR3 is CASSLYKNEQFF. Here the CDR3 DNA reads TGCGCCAGCAGCCTTTACAAGAATGAGCAGTTCTTC.